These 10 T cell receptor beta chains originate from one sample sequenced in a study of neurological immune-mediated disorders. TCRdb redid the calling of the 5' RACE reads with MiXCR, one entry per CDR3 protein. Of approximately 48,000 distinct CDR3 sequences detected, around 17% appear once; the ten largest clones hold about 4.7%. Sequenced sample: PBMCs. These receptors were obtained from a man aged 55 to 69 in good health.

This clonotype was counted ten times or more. CDR3: CASSFSRSTDTQYF. CDR3 sequence (DNA): TGTGCCAGCAGTTTCTCCCGGAGCACAGATACGCAGTATTTT. V and J are TRBV12-3 or TRBV12-4 and TRBJ2-3; D remains ambiguous. V was trimmed by 3 bases and J by 0 bases, leaving 7 bases between them. The CDR3 extends over 14 amino acids.

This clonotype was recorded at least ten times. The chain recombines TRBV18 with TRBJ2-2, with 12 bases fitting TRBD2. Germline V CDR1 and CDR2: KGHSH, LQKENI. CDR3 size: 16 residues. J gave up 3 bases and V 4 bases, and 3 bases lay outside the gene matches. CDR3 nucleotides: TGTGCCAGCTCACGACTAGCGGGAGAGGACACCGGGGAGCTGTTTTTT. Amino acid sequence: CASSRLAGEDTGELFF.

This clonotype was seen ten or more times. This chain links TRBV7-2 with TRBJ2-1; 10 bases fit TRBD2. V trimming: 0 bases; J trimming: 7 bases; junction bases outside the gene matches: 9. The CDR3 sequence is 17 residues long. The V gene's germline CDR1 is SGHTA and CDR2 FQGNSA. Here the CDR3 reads CASSLASGRALWNEQFF. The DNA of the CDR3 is TGTGCCAGCAGCTTAGCGAGCGGGAGGGCCCTCTGGAATGAGCAGTTCTTC.

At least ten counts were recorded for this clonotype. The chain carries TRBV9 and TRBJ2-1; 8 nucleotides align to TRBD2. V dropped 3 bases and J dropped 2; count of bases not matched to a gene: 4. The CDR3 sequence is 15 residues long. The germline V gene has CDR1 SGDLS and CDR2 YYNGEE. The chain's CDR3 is CASSARLATYNEQFF. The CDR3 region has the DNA TGTGCCAGCAGCGCCCGACTAGCGACCTACAATGAGCAGTTCTTC.

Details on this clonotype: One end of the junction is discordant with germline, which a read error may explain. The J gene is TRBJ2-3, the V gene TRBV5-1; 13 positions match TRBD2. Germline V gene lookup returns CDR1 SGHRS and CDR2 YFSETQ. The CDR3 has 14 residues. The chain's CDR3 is CASSSGLAGDMQYF. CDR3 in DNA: TGCGCCAGCAGCTCAGGACTAGCGGGGGATATGCAGTATTTT.

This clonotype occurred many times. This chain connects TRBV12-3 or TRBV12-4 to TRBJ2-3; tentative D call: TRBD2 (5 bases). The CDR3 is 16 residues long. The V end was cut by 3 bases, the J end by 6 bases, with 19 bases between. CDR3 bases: TGTGCCAGCAGTTTGGGAGTTACTCTGATCGGGGATACGCAGTATTTT. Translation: CASSLGVTLIGDTQYF.

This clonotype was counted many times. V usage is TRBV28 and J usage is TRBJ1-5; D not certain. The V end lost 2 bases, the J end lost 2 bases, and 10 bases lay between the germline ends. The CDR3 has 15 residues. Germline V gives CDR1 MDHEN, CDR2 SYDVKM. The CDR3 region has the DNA TGTGCCAGCAGTTTAAGGAAAACAGGCAATCAGCCCCAGCATTTT. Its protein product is CASSLRKTGNQPQHF.

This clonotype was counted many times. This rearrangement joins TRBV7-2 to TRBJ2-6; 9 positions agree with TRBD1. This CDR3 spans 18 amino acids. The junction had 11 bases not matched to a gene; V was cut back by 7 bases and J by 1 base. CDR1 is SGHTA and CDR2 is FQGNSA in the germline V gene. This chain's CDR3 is CASNLEWGQGSGANVLTF. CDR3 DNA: TGTGCCAGCAACCTGGAGTGGGGACAGGGATCTGGGGCCAACGTCCTGACTTTC.

For the CDR3, the DNA is TGTGCCAGCAGCGCAAGAACAGGGGAACAAGAGACCCAGTACTTC. Encoded protein: CASSARTGEQETQYF. This chain links TRBV7-2 with TRBJ2-5; 7 nucleotides match TRBD1. V lost 5 bases, J lost 2 bases, and 8 bases stayed unmatched. Per germline, CDR1 SGHTA and CDR2 FQGNSA. The CDR3 has 15 amino acids.

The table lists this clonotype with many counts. CDR3 sequence: CSVGGGGNQPQHF. In DNA, the CDR3 is TGCAGCGTTGGGGGGGGGGGGAATCAGCCCCAGCATTTT. The rearrangement uses TRBV29-1 and TRBJ1-5; D is possibly TRBD1 (5 bases). This CDR3 comprises 13 residues. V was cut by 4 bases and J by 4 bases, with 11 bases left in between. Germline CDR1 is SQVTM and CDR2 is ANQGSEA.